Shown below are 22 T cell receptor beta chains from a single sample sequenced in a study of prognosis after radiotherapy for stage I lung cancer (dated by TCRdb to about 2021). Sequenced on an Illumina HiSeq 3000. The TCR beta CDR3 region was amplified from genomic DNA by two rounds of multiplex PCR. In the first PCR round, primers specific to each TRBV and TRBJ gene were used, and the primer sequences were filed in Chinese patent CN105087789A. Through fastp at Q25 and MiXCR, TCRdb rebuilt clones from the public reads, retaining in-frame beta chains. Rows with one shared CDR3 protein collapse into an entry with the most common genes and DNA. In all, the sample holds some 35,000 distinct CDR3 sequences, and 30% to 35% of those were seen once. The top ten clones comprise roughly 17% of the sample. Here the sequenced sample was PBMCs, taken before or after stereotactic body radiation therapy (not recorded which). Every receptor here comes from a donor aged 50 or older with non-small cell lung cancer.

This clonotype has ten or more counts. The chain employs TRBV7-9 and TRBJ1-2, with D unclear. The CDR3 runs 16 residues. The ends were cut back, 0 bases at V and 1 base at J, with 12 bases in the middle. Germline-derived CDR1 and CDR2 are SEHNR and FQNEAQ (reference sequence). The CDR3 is CASSLASTAGNYGYTF. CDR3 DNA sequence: TGTGCCAGCAGCTTAGCCTCAACGGCGGGTAACTATGGCTACACCTTC.

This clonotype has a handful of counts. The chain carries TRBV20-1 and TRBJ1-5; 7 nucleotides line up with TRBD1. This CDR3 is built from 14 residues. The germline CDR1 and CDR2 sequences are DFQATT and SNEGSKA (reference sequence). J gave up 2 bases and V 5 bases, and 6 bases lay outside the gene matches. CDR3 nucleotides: TGCAGTGCTCTTGACAGGGACGGCAATCAGCCCCAGCATTTT. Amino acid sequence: CSALDRDGNQPQHF.

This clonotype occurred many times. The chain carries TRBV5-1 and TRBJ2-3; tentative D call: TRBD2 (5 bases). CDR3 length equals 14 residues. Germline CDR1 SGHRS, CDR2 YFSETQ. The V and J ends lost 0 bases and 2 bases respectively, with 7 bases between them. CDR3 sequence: CASSLGGYTDTQYF. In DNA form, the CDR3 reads TGCGCCAGCAGCTTGGGAGGGTACACAGATACGCAGTATTTT.

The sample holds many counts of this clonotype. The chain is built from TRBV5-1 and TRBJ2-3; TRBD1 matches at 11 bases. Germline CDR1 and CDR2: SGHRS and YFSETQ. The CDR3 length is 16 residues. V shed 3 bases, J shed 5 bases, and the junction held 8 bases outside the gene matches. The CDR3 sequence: CASSWSLDRGQDTQYF. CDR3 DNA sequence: TGCGCCAGCAGCTGGAGCTTGGACAGGGGGCAAGATACGCAGTATTTT. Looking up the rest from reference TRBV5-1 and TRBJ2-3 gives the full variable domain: KAGVTQTPRYLIKTRGQQVTLSCSPISGHRSVSWYQQTPGQGLQFLFEYFSETQRNKGNFPGRFSGRQFSNSRSEMNVSTLELGDSALYLCASSWSLDRGQDTQYFGPGTRLTVL.

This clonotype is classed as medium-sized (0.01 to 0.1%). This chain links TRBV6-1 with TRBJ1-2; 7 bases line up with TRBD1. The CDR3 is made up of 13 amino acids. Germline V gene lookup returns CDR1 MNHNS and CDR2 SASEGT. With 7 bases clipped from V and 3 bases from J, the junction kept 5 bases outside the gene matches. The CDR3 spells CASNRGPDYGYTF. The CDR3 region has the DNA TGTGCCAGCAACAGGGGTCCGGACTATGGCTACACCTTC.

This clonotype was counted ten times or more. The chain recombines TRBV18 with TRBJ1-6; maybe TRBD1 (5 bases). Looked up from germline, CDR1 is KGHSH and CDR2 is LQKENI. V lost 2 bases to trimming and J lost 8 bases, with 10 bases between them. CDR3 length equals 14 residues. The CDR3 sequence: CASSPEGQDSPLHF. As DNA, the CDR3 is TGTGCCAGCTCACCAGAAGGACAAGATTCACCCCTCCACTTT.

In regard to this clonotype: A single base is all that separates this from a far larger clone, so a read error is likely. The CDR3 coding sequence is TGTGCCAGCAGTGGGACTAGCGGGAGAGCTGAGCAGTACTTC. Amino acids: CASSGTSGRAEQYF. The chain uses TRBV12-3 or TRBV12-4 and TRBJ2-7; 14 bases align to TRBD2. This CDR3 has 14 residues. After removal of 5 bases from V and 7 bases from J, the junction contained 4 bases not matched to a gene.

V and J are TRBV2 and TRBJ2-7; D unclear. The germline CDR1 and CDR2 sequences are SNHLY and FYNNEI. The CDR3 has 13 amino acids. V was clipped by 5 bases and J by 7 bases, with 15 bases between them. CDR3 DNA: TGTGCCAGCAGTCTCACGGAGTTGGGGGAGCAGTACTTC. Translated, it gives CASSLTELGEQYF. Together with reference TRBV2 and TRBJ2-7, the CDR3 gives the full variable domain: EPEVTQTPSHQVTQMGQEVILRCVPISNHLYFYWYRQILGQKVEFLVSFYNNEISEKSEIFDDQFSVERPDGSNFTLKIRSTKLEDSAMYFCASSLTELGEQYFGPGTRLTVT.

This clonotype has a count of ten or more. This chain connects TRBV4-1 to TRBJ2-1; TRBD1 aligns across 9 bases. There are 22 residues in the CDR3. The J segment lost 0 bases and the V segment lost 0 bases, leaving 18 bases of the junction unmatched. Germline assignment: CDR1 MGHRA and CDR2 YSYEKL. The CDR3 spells CASSQDRLRDRVGLSSYNEQFF. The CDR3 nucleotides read TGCGCCAGCAGCCAAGATCGCCTTCGGGACAGGGTGGGACTCAGCTCCTACAATGAGCAGTTCTTC.

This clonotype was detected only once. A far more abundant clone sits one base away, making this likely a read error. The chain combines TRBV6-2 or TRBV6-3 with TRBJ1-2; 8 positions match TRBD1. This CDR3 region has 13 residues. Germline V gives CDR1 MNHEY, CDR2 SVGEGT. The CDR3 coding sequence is TGTGCCGGCAGAGCCACAGGGGGTTATGGCTACACCTTC. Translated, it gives CAGRATGGYGYTF.

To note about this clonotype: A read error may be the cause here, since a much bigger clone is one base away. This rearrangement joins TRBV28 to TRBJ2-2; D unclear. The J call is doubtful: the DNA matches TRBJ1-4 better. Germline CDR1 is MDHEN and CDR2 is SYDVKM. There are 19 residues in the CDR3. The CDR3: CASSYLLGHLAKTNEKLFF. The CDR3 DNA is TGTGCCAGCAGCTATTTACTCGGGCACCTGGCCAAAACTAATGAAAAACTGTTTTTT.

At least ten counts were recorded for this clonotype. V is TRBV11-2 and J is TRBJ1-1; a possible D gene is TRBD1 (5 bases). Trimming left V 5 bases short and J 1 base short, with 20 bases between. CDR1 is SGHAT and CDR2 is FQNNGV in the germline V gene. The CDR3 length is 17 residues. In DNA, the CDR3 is TGTGCCAGCAGCAGAGGACTACGGGGCGGCAAGAACACTGAAGCTTTCTTT. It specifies CASSRGLRGGKNTEAFF. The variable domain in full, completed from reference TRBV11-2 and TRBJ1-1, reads EAGVAQSPRYKIIEKRQSVAFWCNPISGHATLYWYQQILGQGPKLLIQFQNNGVVDDSQLPKDRFSAERLKGVDSTLKIQPAKLEDSAVYLCASSRGLRGGKNTEAFFGQGTRLTVV.

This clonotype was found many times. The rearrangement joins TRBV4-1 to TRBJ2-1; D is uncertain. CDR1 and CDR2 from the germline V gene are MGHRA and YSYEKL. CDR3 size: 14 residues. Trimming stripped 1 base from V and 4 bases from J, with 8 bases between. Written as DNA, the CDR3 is TGCGCCAGCAGCCAAGTTAGCAGGTACAATGAGCAGTTCTTC. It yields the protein CASSQVSRYNEQFF.

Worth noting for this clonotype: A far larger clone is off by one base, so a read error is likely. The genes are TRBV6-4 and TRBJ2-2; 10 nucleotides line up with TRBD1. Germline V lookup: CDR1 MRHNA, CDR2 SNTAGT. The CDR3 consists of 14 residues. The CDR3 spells CASRGQGNTVELFF. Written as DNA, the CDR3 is TGTGCCAGCAGGGGACAGGGGAACACCGTGGAGCTGTTTTTT.

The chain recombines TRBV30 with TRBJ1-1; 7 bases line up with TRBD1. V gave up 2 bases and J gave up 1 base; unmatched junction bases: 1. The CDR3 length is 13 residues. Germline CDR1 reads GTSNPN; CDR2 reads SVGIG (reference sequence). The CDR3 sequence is CAWSWDRNTEAFF. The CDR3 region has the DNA TGTGCCTGGAGTTGGGACAGGAACACTGAAGCTTTCTTT.

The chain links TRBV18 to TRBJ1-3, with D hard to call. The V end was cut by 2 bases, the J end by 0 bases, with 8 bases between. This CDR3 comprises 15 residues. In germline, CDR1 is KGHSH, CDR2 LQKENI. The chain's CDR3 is CASSPSGDSGNTIYF. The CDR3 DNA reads TGTGCCAGCTCACCAAGCGGGGACTCTGGAAACACCATATATTTT.

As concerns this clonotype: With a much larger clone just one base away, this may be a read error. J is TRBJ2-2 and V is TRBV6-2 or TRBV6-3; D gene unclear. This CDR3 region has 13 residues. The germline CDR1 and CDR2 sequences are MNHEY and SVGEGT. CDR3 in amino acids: CAISYGPAGELFF. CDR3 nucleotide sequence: TGTGCCATCAGTTACGGGCCAGCCGGGGAGCTGTTTTTT.

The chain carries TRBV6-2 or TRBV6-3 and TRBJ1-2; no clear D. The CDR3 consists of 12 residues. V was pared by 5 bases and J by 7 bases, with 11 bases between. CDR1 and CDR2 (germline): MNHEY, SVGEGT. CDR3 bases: TGTGCCAGCAGTGGTATGGCCGGTGGCTACACCTTC. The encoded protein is CASSGMAGGYTF.

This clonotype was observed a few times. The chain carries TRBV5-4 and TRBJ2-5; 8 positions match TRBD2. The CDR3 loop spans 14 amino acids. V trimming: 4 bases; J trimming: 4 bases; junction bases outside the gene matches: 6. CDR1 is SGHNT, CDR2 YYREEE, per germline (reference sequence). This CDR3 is CASSMGLAGETQYF. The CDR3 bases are TGTGCCAGCAGCATGGGGCTAGCGGGAGAGACCCAGTACTTC.

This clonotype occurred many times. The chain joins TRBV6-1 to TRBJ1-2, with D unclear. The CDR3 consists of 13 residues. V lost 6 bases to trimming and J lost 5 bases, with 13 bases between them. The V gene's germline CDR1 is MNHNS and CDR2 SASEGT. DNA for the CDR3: TGTGCCAGCAGCAACCGGGGTACTTATGGCTACACCTTC. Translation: CASSNRGTYGYTF.

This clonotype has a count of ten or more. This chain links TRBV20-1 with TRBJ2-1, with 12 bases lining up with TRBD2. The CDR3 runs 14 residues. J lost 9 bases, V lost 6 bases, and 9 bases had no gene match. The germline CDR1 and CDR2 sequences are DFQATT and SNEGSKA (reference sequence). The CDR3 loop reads CSAKGTSGLSEQFF. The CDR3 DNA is TGCAGTGCCAAAGGGACTAGCGGGTTATCTGAGCAGTTCTTC.

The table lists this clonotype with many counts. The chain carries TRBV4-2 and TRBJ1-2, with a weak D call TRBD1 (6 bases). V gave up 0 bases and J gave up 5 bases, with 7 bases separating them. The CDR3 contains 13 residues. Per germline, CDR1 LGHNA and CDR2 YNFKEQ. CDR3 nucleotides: TGTGCCAGCAGCCAAGAAGGACAGTATGGCTACACCTTC. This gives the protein CASSQEGQYGYTF.